This T cell receptor beta chain was observed in a study of T cells in localized non-small cell lung cancer. General observations from the study: The greatest T cell clonality was found in uninvolved adjacent lung (higher than in tumor). Heterogeneity is still possible, as just one tumor region was sequenced. In adjacent lung, a median about 54 of the top 100 tumor clones were found.

As regards this clone: Its target is unknown.

Profiled with immunoSEQ multiplex PCR; TCRdb holds only in-frame clones, not every one. The sample carries approximately 23,000 clones, roughly 91% recorded once. There are 15 residues in the CDR3. The V gene's germline CDR1 is MNHEY and CDR2 SMNVEV (reference sequence). Trimming took 3 bases from V and 5 from J, leaving 17 bases between them. This rearrangement joins TRBV27 to TRBJ2-7, with a tentative D call TRBD1 (5 bases). This clonotype was obtained from a male donor at least 60 years old with stage I lung adenocarcinoma. The sample was peripheral blood, taken before any cancer treatment. In DNA, the CDR3 is TGTGCCAGCAGTTTTTGGGGCGTCCCCAAAGACGAGCAGTACTTC. This gives the protein CASSFWGVPKDEQYF.